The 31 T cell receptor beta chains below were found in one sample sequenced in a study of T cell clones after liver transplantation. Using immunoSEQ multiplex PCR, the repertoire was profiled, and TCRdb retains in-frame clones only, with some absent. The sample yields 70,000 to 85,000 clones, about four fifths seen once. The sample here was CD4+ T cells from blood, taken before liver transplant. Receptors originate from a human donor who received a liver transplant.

In DNA, the CDR3 is TGTGCCAGCAGCCGGGACACGAAGACCCAGTACTTC. This gives the protein CASSRDTKTQYF. The genes are TRBV7-6 and TRBJ2-5, with TRBD1 as a possible D gene (6 bases). The CDR3 runs to 12 residues. With 5 bases removed from V and 6 bases from J, the gap between germline ends came to 10 bases. In germline, CDR1 is SGHVS, CDR2 FNYEAQ.

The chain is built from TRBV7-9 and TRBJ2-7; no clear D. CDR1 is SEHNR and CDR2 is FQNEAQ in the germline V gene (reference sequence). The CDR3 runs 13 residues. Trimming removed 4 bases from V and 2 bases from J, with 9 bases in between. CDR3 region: CASSSHPAYEQYF. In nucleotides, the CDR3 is TGTGCCAGCAGCTCCCACCCGGCCTACGAGCAGTACTTC.

In nucleotides, the CDR3 is TGCGCCAGCAGCTTGGGGACTAGCGGGGTGAATGAGCAGTTCTTC. Its translation: CASSLGTSGVNEQFF. The V call is TRBV5-1, the J call TRBJ2-1; 12 bases match TRBD2. Looked up from germline, CDR1 is SGHRS and CDR2 is YFSETQ. The CDR3 contains 15 residues. Trimming at V came to 0 bases and at J to 7 bases, leaving 2 bases not matched to a gene.

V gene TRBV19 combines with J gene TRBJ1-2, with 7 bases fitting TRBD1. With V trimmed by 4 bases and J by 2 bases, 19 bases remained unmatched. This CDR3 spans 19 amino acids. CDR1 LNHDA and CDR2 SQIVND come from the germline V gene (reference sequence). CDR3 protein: CASSNQGTARFGTNYGYTF. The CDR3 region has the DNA TGTGCCAGTAGTAATCAAGGGACAGCGAGGTTCGGGACGAACTATGGCTACACCTTC.

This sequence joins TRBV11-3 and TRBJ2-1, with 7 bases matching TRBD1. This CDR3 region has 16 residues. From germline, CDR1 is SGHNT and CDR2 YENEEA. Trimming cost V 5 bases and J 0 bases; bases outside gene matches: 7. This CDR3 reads CASSRRGTDSYNEQFF. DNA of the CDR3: TGTGCCAGCAGCCGGCGAGGGACAGACTCCTACAATGAGCAGTTCTTC.

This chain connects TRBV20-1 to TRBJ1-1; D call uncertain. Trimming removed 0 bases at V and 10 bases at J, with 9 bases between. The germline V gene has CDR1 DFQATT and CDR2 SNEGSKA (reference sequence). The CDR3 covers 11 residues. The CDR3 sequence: CSARDNGVAFF. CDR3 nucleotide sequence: TGCAGTGCTAGAGATAACGGGGTAGCTTTCTTT.

The chain's CDR3 is CASSSRSGGLGQYF. The CDR3 bases are TGTGCCAGCAGCTCAAGGTCAGGGGGCCTCGGGCAGTATTTT. The chain is built from TRBV7-3 and TRBJ2-3, with 8 nucleotides matching TRBD1. Germline CDR1 reads SGHTA; CDR2 reads FQGTGA. CDR3 length: 14 amino acids. V lost 4 bases and J lost 11; bases outside the gene matches: 11.

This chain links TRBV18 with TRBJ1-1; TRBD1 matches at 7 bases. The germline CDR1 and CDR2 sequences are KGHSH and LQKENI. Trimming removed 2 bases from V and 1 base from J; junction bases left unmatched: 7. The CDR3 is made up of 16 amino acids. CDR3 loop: CASSPIVSGGNTEAFF. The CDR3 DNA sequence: TGTGCCAGCTCACCAATTGTTTCAGGGGGGAACACTGAAGCTTTCTTT.

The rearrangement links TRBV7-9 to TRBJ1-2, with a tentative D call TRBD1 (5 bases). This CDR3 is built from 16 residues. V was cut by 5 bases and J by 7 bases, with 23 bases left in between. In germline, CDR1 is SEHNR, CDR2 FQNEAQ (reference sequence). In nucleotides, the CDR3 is TGTGCCAGCAGCCTTTTCAGTCGGGGCTCAATAAGTGGCTACACCTTC. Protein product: CASSLFSRGSISGYTF.

The CDR3 region has the DNA TGTGCCAGCAGCTTAAACGTGCCTTACTCTGGAAACACCATATATTTT. This encodes CASSLNVPYSGNTIYF. V is TRBV7-9 and J is TRBJ1-3; D unclear. Trimming cost V 2 bases and J 0 bases, with 11 bases left between them. The CDR3 contains 16 residues. Germline V gene lookup returns CDR1 SEHNR and CDR2 FQNEAQ (reference sequence).

The CDR3 is CASSPSTFRTDTQYF. The CDR3 nucleotides read TGTGCCAGCAGCCCCTCGACTTTTCGCACAGATACGCAGTATTTT. V is TRBV7-3 and J is TRBJ2-3; no reliable D call. The germline V gene has CDR1 SGHTA and CDR2 FQGTGA. There are 15 residues in the CDR3. Trimming left V 5 bases short and J 1 base short, with 13 bases between.

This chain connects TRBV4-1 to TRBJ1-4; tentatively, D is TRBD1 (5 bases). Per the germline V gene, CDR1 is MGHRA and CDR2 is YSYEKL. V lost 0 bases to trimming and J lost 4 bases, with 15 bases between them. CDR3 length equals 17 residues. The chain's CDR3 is CASSQEGHLRGNEKLFF. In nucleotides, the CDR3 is TGCGCCAGCAGCCAAGAGGGGCACCTCCGGGGTAATGAAAAACTGTTTTTT.

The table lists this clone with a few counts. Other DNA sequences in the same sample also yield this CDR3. The CDR3 DNA is TGCAGCGTTGACGGCAGGGGGACAGATACGCAGTATTTT. It codes for CSVDGRGTDTQYF. The chain couples TRBV29-1 to TRBJ2-3, with TRBD1 matching over 7 bases. The CDR3 is 13 residues long. V shed 3 bases and J 3 bases; nucleotides not matched to a gene: 3. Germline V gene lookup returns CDR1 SQVTM and CDR2 ANQGSEA.

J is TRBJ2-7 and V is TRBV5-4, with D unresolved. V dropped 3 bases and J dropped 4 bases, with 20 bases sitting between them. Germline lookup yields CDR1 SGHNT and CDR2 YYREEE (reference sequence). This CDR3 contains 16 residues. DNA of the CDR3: TGTGCCAGCAGCTCTGGGCCGGGCGCCGTCGTATACGAGCAGTACTTC. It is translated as CASSSGPGAVVYEQYF.

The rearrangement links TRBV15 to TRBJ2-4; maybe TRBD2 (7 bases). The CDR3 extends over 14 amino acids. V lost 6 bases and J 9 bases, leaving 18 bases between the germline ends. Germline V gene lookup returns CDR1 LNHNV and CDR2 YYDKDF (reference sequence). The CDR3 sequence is CATRRERGVGIQYF. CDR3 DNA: TGTGCCACCAGGCGGGAGAGGGGGGTGGGCATTCAGTACTTC.

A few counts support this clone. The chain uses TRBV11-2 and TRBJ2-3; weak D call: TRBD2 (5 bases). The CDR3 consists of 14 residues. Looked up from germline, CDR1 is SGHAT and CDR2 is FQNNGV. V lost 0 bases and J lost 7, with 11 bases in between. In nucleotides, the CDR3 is TGTGCCAGCAGCTTAGACGCGGGTCGGCATACGCAGTATTTT. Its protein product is CASSLDAGRHTQYF.

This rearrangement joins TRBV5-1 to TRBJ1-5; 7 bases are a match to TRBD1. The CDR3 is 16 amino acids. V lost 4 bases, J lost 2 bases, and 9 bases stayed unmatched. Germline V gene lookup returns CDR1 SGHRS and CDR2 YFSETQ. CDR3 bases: TGCGCCAGCAGCCAGACAGGGTTGGGGCGCAATCAGCCCCAGCATTTT. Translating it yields CASSQTGLGRNQPQHF.

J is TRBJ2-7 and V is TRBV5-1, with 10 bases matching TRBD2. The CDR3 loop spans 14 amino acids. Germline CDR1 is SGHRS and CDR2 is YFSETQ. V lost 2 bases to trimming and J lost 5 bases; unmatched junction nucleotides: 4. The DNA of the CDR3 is TGCGCCAGCAGCTTTATAGCGGGAGGCAACGAGCAGTACTTC. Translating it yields CASSFIAGGNEQYF.

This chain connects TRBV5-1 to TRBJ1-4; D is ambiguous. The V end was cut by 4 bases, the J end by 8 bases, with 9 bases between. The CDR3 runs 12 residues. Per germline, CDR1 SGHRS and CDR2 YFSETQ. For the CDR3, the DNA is TGCGCCAGCAGCACCGGTGGGGAAAAACTGTTTTTT. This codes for CASSTGGEKLFF.

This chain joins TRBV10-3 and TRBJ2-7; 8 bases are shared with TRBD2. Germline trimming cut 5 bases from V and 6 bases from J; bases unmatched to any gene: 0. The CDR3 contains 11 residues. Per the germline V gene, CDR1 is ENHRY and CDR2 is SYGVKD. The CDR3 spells CAISSGSEQYF. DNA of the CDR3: TGTGCCATCAGTAGCGGGAGCGAGCAGTACTTC.

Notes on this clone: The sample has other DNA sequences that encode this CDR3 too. CDR3 in amino acids: CASSPRWGGTDTQYF. CDR3 DNA: TGCGCCAGCAGCCCCCGGTGGGGCGGCACAGATACGCAGTATTTT. The chain carries TRBV5-1 and TRBJ2-3; D is perhaps TRBD1 (5 bases). Germline V gives CDR1 SGHRS, CDR2 YFSETQ. There are 15 residues in the CDR3. Trimming took off 4 bases at V and 1 base at J, with 13 bases between the two ends.

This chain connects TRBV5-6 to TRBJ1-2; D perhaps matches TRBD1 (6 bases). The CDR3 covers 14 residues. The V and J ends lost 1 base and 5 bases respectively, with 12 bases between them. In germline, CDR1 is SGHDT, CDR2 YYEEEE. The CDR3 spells CASSLRGGAYGYTF. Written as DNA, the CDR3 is TGTGCCAGCAGCTTGAGAGGGGGAGCGTATGGCTACACCTTC.

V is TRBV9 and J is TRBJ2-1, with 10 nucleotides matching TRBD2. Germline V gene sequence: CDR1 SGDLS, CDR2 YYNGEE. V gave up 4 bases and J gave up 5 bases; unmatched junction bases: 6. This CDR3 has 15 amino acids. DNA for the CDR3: TGTGCCAGCAGCCTACGGACTAGCGGACACAATGAGCAGTTCTTC. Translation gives CASSLRTSGHNEQFF.

CDR3 DNA: TGTGCCAGTAGTATCTTTTCGGGGGGGAAAGAGACCCAGTACTTC. It encodes CASSIFSGGKETQYF. The genes are TRBV19 and TRBJ2-5; 8 nucleotides match TRBD2. With 3 bases clipped from V and 3 bases from J, the junction kept 6 bases outside the gene matches. The germline V gene encodes CDR1 LNHDA and CDR2 SQIVND (reference sequence). This CDR3 contains 15 residues.

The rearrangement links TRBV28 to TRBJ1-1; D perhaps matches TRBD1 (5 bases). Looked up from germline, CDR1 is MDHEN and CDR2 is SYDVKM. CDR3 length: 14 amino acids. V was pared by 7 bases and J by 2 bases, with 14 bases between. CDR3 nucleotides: TGTGCCAGCATTTCCGGACACCTTAACACTGAAGCTTTCTTT. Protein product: CASISGHLNTEAFF.

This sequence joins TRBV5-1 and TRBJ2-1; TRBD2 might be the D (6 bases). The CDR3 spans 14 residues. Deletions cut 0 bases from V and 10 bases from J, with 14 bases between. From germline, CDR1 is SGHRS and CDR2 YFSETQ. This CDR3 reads CASSLVASEGEQFF. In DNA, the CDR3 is TGCGCCAGCAGCTTGGTAGCTAGCGAAGGCGAGCAGTTCTTC.

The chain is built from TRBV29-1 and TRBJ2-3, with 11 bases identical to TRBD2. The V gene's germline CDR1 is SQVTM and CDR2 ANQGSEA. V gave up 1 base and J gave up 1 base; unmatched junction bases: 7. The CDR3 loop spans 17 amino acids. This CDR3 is CSVEGIAGGPGTDTQYF. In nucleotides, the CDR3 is TGCAGCGTTGAAGGGATAGCGGGAGGGCCCGGCACAGATACGCAGTATTTT.

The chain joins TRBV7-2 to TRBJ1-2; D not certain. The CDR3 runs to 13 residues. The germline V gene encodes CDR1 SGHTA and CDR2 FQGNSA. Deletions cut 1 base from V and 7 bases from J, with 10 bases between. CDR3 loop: CASSLESWGGYTF. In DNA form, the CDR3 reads TGTGCCAGCAGCTTAGAATCCTGGGGTGGCTACACCTTC.

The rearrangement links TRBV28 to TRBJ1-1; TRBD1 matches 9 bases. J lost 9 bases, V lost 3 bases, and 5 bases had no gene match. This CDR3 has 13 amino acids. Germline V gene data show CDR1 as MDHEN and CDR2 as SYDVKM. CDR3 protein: CASSLPGTGKAFF. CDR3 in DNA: TGTGCCAGCAGTTTGCCCGGGACAGGGAAAGCTTTCTTT.

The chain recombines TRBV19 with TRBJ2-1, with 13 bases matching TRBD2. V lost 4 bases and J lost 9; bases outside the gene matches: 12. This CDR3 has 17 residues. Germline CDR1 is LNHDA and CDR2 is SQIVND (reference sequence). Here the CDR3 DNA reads TGTGCCAGTAGTAGGAGATGGACTAGCGGGAGCTGGGGTGAGCAGTTCTTC. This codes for CASSRRWTSGSWGEQFF.

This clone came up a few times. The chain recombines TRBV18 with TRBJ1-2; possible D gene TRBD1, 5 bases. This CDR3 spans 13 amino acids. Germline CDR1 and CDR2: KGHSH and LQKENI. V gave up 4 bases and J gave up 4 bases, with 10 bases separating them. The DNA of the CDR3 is TGTGCCAGCTCACTTGACAGCTCCTATGGCTACACCTTC. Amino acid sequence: CASSLDSSYGYTF.